This T cell receptor beta chain originates from a study of blood T cell repertoires in COVID-19. Study in general: Specimens from acute and convalescent COVID-19 originated in the United States, Italy and Spain. T cells, B-cell-depleted T cells, or PBMCs provided the cDNA or gDNA that served as material.

V lost 1 base, J lost 0 bases, and 10 bases lay in between. The CDR3 covers 14 residues. The V gene's germline CDR1 is GTSNPN and CDR2 SVGIG (reference sequence). This clone was observed a single time. In the original workflow: Amplification from reference gene primers served as the basis for estimated nucleated cell counts. Measured with immunoSEQ multiplex PCR; TCRdb has only the in-frame clones, and not every one. D and trimming come from the DNA, and the V and J calls and clone size come from that table. The data show 120,000 or so clones, with about nine tenths seen just once and roughly 4% held by the top ten.

The sequence was obtained from a man in his forties or fifties with acute or convalescent COVID-19. V and J are TRBV30 and TRBJ2-7; a weak D match, TRBD2 (6 bases). Sequenced sample: peripheral blood. CDR3 region: CAWSDGSGSYEQYF. As DNA, the CDR3 is TGTGCCTGGAGTGACGGGAGCGGCTCCTACGAGCAGTACTTC.